This TCR beta chain was obtained from a study of T cell repertoires in cytomegalovirus infection. Study-wide context: Shared public TCR beta signatures pointed to both CMV infection and a matching HLA type.

This clonotype was found once. Its antigen is unidentified. A junction end diverges from the germline sequence, so it may reflect a read error. The CDR3 has 18 amino acids. Germline-derived CDR1 and CDR2 are SEHNR and FQNEAQ (reference sequence). Study-wide findings and caveats: CMV-specific TCR beta clonotypes restricted by HLA-C were the ones dominating the ex vivo response.

TCRdb re-analysed the reads in MiXCR, keeping a single row per CDR3 protein. The sample holds about a million distinct CDR3 sequences, around 32% seen once. This specimen consisted of cultured CD8+ T cells from PBMCs, obtained from culture after CMV antigen stimulation. This TCR was recovered from a human donor in good health (CMV status not recorded). Some clones in this sample may be carry-over from other donors' samples. This sequence joins TRBV7-9 and TRBJ1-3; no definite D call. The DNA for the CDR3 is TGTGCCAGCAACTTATCCCTTGGGCAGTCAGACCCTGGAAACACCATATATTTT. Translating gives CASNLSLGQSDPGNTIYF.